A selection of T cell receptor beta chains follows, all from one sample in a study of T-cell reconstitution after alpha-beta-depleted transplantation in children. MiXCR was run by TCRdb on the PCR reads, yielding one entry per CDR3 protein. The sample holds fewer than 550,000 distinct CDR3 sequences, about an eighth seen once. The material was PBMCs, mostly from graft donor cells, obtained 180 days after TCRalphabeta/CD19-depleted stem cell transplant. These receptors came from a female patient under 10 years old who had a stem cell transplant for aplastic anemia, so the T cells may come from the graft donor. Both conserved end residues are part of each CDR3. A D gene is named only where the DNA matches it firmly. Size is stated for part of the rows, as once, few or many counts, or as a class when the clone is expanded.

D	J	size	V	CDR3	DNA
TRBD2	TRBJ2-1	few	TRBV7-6	CASSLAGAGVPSHDEQFF	TGTGCCAGCAGCTTAGCCGGAGCGGGAGTCCCCTCTCACGATGAGCAGTTCTTC
.	TRBJ1-1	.	TRBV18	CASSQTVNTEAFF	TGTGCCAGCTCTCAGACAGTTAACACTGAAGCTTTCTTT
.	TRBJ2-2	few	TRBV5-5	CASSLDWVATGELFF	TGTGCCAGCAGCTTGGATTGGGTAGCGACCGGGGAGCTGTTTTTT
.	TRBJ2-7	few	TRBV12-3/TRBV12-4	CASSRSPGGLVTYEQYF	TGTGCCAGCAGTAGATCTCCGGGGGGCCTAGTTACCTACGAGCAGTACTTC
.	TRBJ2-3	few	TRBV19	CATEQENTDTQYF	TGTGCCACGGAACAGGAAAACACAGATACGCAGTATTTT
TRBD2	TRBJ2-1	.	TRBV7-6	CASSLEGREGLYNEQFF	TGTGCCAGCAGCTTAGAGGGGCGGGAGGGCCTCTACAATGAGCAGTTCTTC
TRBD1	TRBJ2-5	many	TRBV20-1	CSALQGSQETQYF	TGCAGTGCTTTACAGGGGAGCCAAGAGACCCAGTACTTC
TRBD2	TRBJ2-3	.	TRBV7-2	CASSYRLAGGGEDTQYF	TGTGCCAGCAGCTACCGTTTGGCGGGAGGCGGGGAAGATACGCAGTATTTT
TRBD2	TRBJ2-1	few	TRBV7-8	CASSLKIAGSYNEQFF	TGTGCCAGCAGCTTAAAAATAGCGGGGTCCTACAATGAGCAGTTCTTC
TRBD2	TRBJ2-1	few	TRBV30	CAWSWPAGVNNEQFF	TGTGCCTGGAGCTGGCCGGCGGGAGTAAACAATGAGCAGTTCTTC
.	TRBJ1-1	.	TRBV15	CATSRQGRPKAFF	TGTGCCACCAGCAGACAGGGCCGCCCTAAAGCTTTCTTT
.	TRBJ2-7	many	TRBV13	CASSLQGGPYEQYF	TGTGCCAGCAGCCTACAGGGCGGGCCCTACGAGCAGTACTTC
.	TRBJ1-2	few	TRBV6-1	CASSQSSRAGLPNGYTF	TGTGCCAGCAGTCAATCCTCGCGGGCAGGCCTCCCCAATGGCTACACCTTC
.	TRBJ2-5	many	TRBV12-3/TRBV12-4	CASSPSWGQETQYF	TGTGCCAGCAGTCCCTCATGGGGCCAAGAGACCCAGTACTTC
.	TRBJ2-2	.	TRBV4-3	CASSQDSLAAGELFF	TGCGCCAGCAGCCAAGACTCCCTAGCCGCCGGGGAGCTGTTTTTT
TRBD2	TRBJ2-2	.	TRBV9	CASRASGGGTGELFF	TGTGCCAGTCGCGCTAGCGGAGGCGGCACCGGGGAGCTGTTTTTT
.	TRBJ1-1	few	TRBV5-6	CASSLVKVVSWTEAFF	TGTGCCAGCAGCTTGGTCAAGGTGGTTAGCTGGACTGAAGCTTTCTTT
.	TRBJ1-3	.	TRBV7-2	CASSLSTINTIYF	TGTGCCAGCAGCTTAAGCACAATCAACACCATATATTTT
TRBD1	TRBJ2-5	few	TRBV30	CASTGVGWETQYF	TGTGCCTCGACAGGGGTTGGGTGGGAGACCCAGTACTTC
TRBD1	TRBJ1-6	many	TRBV5-1	CASSFTQGWQENSPLHF	TGCGCCAGCAGCTTTACACAGGGGTGGCAAGAGAATTCACCCCTCCACTTT
.	TRBJ2-7	few	TRBV21-1	CASSKVGRDYEQYF	TGTGCCAGCAGCAAAGTGGGGCGGGACTACGAGCAGTACTTC
.	TRBJ2-1	.	TRBV4-3	CASSRGGSGSLTYNEQSF	TGCGCCAGCAGCAGAGGAGGGTCAGGGAGTTTAACCTACAATGAGCAGTCCTTC
.	TRBJ1-2	.	TRBV29-1	CSVETPPYGYTF	TGCAGCGTTGAAACCCCTCCATATGGCTACACCTTC
.	TRBJ1-1	few	TRBV6-5	CASSYSNRAVEAFF	TGTGCCAGCAGTTACTCGAACAGGGCGGTTGAAGCTTTCTTT
.	TRBJ2-5	many	TRBV20-1	CSASPREVLETQYF	TGCAGTGCTAGCCCAAGGGAGGTCTTGGAGACCCAGTACTTC
.	TRBJ1-5	.	TRBV6-1	CASSEQKPGQPQHF	TGTGCCAGCAGTGAGCAAAAGCCGGGTCAGCCCCAGCATTTT
TRBD2	TRBJ2-1	.	TRBV20-1	CSALLAAKYNEQFF	TGCAGTGCTTTACTAGCGGCTAAGTACAATGAGCAGTTCTTC
.	TRBJ2-1	many	TRBV29-1	CSVLRLGPSYNEQFF	TGCAGCGTTCTCCGGTTGGGGCCATCCTACAATGAGCAGTTCTTC
TRBD1	TRBJ2-7	few	TRBV28	CASSFRQGYSSYEQYF	TGTGCCAGCAGTTTCCGACAGGGCTATAGCTCCTACGAGCAGTACTTC
.	TRBJ2-3	few	TRBV6-5	CASSYSWRGTEDTQYF	TGTGCCAGCAGTTACTCGTGGCGCGGGACGGAAGATACGCAGTATTTT
TRBD2	TRBJ2-3	few	TRBV20-1	CSAALAVTDTQYF	TGCAGTGCGGCTCTAGCGGTCACAGATACGCAGTATTTT
.	TRBJ2-3	few	TRBV28	CASTPHGFPSDTQYF	TGTGCCAGCACCCCTCATGGGTTTCCCTCAGATACGCAGTATTTT
.	TRBJ2-5	.	TRBV10-3	CAISESTGQETQYF	TGTGCCATCAGTGAGTCAACAGGCCAAGAGACCCAGTACTTC
.	TRBJ1-1	.	TRBV20-1	CSAEDRIEAFF	TGCAGTGCCGAGGACAGAATTGAAGCTTTCTTT
.	TRBJ1-2	.	TRBV18	CASSPFGPLGALSYGYTF	TGTGCCAGCTCACCCTTCGGACCCCTCGGCGCCCTAAGCTATGGCTACACCTTC
TRBD1	TRBJ2-7	.	TRBV18	CASSLLGQGASYEQYF	TGTGCCAGCTCGCTTCTCGGACAGGGGGCATCCTACGAGCAGTACTTC
.	TRBJ1-1	many	TRBV29-1	CSVDRGSTEAFF	TGCAGCGTTGATAGGGGAAGCACTGAAGCTTTCTTT
.	TRBJ1-1	few	TRBV9	CASSVGPAGMNTEAFF	TGTGCCAGCAGCGTGGGGCCGGCTGGTATGAACACTGAAGCTTTCTTT
TRBD2	TRBJ2-1	few	TRBV10-2	CASRENSGTIPRGQFF	TGCGCCAGCAGGGAGAACTCCGGGACTATCCCGCGGGGGCAGTTCTTC
.	TRBJ1-2	few	TRBV7-9	CASSLASGGFHYGYTF	TGTGCCAGCAGCTTAGCCTCTGGGGGTTTTCACTATGGCTACACCTTC